The subject of this entry is one T cell receptor (beta chain). Repertoires were generated with immunoSEQ multiplex PCR, while TCRdb's copy carries only in-frame clones and drops some. The sample has about 87,000 clones, 93% seen once; the top ten hold around 1.4%. These data are taken from a study of T cell changes during pregnancy in multiple sclerosis. This clonotype originated in a female donor in good health, enrolled as a control in a pregnancy study. Specimen: peripheral blood, collected in the third trimester of pregnancy.

CDR3 residues: CASSPRVRTDTQYF. In DNA, the CDR3 is TGTGCCAGCAGCCCCAGGGTTCGGACAGATACGCAGTATTTT. The chain carries TRBV5-6 and TRBJ2-3; possibly TRBD1 for D (5 bases). Germline V gene data show CDR1 as SGHDT and CDR2 as YYEEEE. This CDR3 has 14 residues. V was clipped by 4 bases and J by 3 bases, with 12 bases between them. The full variable domain, its missing parts supplied by reference TRBV5-6 and TRBJ2-3, is DAGVTQSPTHLIKTRGQQVTLRCSPKSGHDTVSWYQQALGQGPQFIFQYYEEEERQRGNFPDRFSGHQFPNYSSELNVNALLLGDSALYLCASSPRVRTDTQYFGPGTRLTVL.